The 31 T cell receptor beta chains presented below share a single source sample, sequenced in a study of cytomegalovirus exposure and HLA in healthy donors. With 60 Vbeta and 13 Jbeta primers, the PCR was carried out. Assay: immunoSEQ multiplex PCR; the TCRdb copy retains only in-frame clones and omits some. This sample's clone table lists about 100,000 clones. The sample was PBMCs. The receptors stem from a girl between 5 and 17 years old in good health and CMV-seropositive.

CDR3 residues: CASSVLQNYGYTF. The CDR3 DNA follows: TGCGCCAGCAGCGTTCTACAGAACTATGGCTACACCTTC. The chain employs TRBV4-1 and TRBJ1-2; D gene unclear. The CDR3 length is 13 residues. The germline V gene has CDR1 MGHRA and CDR2 YSYEKL. V shed 5 bases and J shed 2 bases, with 9 bases lying between them.

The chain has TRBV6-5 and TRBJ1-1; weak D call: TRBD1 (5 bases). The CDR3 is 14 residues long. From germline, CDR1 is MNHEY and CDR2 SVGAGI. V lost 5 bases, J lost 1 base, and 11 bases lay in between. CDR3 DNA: TGTGCCAGCAGTAAGACGGGGGGGAACACTGAAGCTTTCTTT. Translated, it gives CASSKTGGNTEAFF.

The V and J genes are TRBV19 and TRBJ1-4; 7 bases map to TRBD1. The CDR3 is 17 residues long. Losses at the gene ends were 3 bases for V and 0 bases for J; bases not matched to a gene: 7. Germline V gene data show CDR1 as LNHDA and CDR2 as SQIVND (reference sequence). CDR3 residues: CASSIGQGEPTNEKLFF. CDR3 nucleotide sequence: TGTGCCAGTAGTATTGGTCAGGGGGAGCCAACTAATGAAAAACTGTTTTTT. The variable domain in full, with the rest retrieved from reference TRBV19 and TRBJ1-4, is DGGITQSPKYLFRKEGQNVTLSCEQNLNHDAMYWYRQDPGQGLRLIYYSQIVNDFQKGDIAEGYSVSREKKESFPLTVTSAQKNPTAFYLCASSIGQGEPTNEKLFFGSGTQLSVL.

CDR3 DNA sequence: TGTGCCAGCAGTTACTCGGAGGCAACAGGGAGCACTGAAGCTTTCTTT. This codes for CASSYSEATGSTEAFF. The chain recombines TRBV6-5 with TRBJ1-1; tentatively, D is TRBD1 (6 bases). Trimming cost V 0 bases and J 4 bases, with 15 bases left between them. The CDR3 consists of 16 residues. Germline values: CDR1 MNHEY, CDR2 SVGAGI.

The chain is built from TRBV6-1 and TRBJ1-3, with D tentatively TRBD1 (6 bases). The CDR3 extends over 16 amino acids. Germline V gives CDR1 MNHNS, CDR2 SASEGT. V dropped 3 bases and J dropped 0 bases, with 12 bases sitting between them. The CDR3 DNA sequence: TGTGCCAGCAGTGAGGACAGATTCCCCTCTGGAAACACCATATATTTT. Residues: CASSEDRFPSGNTIYF.

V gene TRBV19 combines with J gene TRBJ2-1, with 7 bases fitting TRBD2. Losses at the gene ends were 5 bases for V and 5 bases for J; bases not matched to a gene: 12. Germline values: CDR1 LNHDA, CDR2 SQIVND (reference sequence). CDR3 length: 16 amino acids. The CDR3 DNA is TGTGCCAGTAGTGCTCTGAGCGGGGTTTACGACAATGAGCAGTTCTTC. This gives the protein CASSALSGVYDNEQFF.

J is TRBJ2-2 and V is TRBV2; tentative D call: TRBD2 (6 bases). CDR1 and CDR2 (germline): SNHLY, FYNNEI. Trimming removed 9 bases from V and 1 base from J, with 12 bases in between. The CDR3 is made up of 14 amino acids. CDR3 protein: CASSAGMNTGELFF. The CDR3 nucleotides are TGTGCCAGTTCGGCGGGGATGAACACCGGGGAGCTGTTTTTT.

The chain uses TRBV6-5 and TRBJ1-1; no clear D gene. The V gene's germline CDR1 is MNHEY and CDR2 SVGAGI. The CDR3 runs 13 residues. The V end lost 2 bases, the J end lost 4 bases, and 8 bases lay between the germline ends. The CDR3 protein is CASSYEFATEAFF. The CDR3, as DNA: TGTGCCAGCAGTTACGAGTTTGCCACTGAAGCTTTCTTT.

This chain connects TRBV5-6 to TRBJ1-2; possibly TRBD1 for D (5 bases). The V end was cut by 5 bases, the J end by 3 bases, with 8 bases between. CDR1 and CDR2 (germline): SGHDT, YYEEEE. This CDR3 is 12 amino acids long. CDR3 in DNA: TGTGCCAGCAGGGGAGGGGACTATGGCTACACCTTC. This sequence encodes CASRGGDYGYTF.

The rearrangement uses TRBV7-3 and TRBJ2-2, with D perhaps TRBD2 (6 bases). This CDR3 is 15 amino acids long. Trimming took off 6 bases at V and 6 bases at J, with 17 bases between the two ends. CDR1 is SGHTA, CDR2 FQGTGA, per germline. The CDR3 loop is CASSPITRGSGELFF. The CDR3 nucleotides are TGTGCCAGCAGTCCTATCACCCGGGGGTCCGGGGAGCTGTTTTTT.

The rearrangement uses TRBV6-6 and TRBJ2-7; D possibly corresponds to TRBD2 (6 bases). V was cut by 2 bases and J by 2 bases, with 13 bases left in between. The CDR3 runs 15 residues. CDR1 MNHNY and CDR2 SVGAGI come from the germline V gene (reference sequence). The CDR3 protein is CASSYTSGGTYEQYV. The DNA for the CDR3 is TGTGCCAGCAGTTACACATCCGGGGGAACCTACGAGCAGTACGTC.

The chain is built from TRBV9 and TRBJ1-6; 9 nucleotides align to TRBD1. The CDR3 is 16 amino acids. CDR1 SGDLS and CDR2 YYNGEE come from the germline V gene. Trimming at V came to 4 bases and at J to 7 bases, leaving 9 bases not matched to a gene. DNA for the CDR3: TGTGCCAGCAGCAGAAGGACCGGGACAGGGAATTCACCCCTCCACTTT. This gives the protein CASSRRTGTGNSPLHF.

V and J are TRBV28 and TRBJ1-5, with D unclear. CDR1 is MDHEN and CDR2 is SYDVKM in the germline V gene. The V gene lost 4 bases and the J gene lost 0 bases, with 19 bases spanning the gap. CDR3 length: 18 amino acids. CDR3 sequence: CASSYRQEDGDSNQPQHF. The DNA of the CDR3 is TGTGCCAGCAGTTATCGGCAGGAGGACGGAGATAGCAATCAGCCCCAGCATTTT.

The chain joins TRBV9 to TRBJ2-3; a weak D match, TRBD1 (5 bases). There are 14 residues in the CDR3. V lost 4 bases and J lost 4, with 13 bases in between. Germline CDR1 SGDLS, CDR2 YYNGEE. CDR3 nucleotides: TGTGCCAGCAGCCTGGCGTCACAGGCAGATACGCAGTATTTT. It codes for CASSLASQADTQYF. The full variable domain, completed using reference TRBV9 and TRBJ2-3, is DSGVTQTPKHLITATGQRVTLRCSPRSGDLSVYWYQQSLDQGLQFLIQYYNGEERAKGNILERFSAQQFPDLHSELNLSSLELGDSALYFCASSLASQADTQYFGPGTRLTVL.

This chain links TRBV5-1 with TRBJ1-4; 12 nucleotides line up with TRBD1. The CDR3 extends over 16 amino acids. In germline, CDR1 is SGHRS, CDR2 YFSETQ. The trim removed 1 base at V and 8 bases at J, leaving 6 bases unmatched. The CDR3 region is CASSLSSGQGAEKLFF. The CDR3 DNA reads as TGCGCCAGCAGCTTGTCTTCGGGACAGGGGGCCGAAAAACTGTTTTTT.

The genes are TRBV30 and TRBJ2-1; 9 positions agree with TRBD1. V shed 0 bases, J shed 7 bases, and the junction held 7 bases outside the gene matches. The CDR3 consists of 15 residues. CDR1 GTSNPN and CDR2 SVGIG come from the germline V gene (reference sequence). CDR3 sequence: CAWSVGTGRFNEQFF. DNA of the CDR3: TGTGCCTGGAGTGTCGGGACAGGGAGATTTAATGAGCAGTTCTTC. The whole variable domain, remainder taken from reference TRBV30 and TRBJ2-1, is SQTIHQWPATLVQPVGSPLSLECTVEGTSNPNLYWYRQAAGRGLQLLFYSVGIGQISSEVPQNLSASRPQDRQFILSSKKLLLSDSGFYLCAWSVGTGRFNEQFFGPGTRLTVL.

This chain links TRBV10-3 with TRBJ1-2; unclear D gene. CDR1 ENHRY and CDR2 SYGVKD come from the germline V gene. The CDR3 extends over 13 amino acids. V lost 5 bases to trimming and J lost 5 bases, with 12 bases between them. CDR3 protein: CAISTPGAYGYTF. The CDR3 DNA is TGTGCCATCAGTACTCCGGGAGCGTATGGCTACACCTTC.

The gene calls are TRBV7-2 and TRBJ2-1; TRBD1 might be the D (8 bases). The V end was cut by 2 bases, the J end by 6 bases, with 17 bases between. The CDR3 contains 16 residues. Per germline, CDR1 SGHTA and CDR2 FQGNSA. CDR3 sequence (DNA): TGTGCCAGCAGCTTATGGTACAGGGGGGAGGGCAATGAGCAGTTCTTC. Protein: CASSLWYRGEGNEQFF.

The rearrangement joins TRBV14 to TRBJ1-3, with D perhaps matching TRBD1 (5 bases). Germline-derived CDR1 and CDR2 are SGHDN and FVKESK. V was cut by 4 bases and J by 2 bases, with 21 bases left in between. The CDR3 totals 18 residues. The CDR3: CASSPYWSTGITGNTIYF. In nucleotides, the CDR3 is TGTGCCAGCAGCCCCTACTGGTCCACAGGCATAACTGGAAACACCATATATTTT.

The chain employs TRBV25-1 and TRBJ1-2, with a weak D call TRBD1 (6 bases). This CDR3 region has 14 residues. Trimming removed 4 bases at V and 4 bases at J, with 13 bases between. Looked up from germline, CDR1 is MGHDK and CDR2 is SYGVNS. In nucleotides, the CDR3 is TGTGCCAGCAGTGGCACAGGGCGGAGCTATGGCTACACCTTC. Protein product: CASSGTGRSYGYTF.

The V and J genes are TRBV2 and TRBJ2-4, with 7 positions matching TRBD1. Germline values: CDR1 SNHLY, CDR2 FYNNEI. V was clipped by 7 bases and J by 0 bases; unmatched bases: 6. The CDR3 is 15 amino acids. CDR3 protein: CASTGQVLAKNIQYF. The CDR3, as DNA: TGTGCCAGCACAGGACAGGTCCTAGCCAAAAACATTCAGTACTTC.

The CDR3 loop reads CASSPDRAYTDTQYF. The CDR3 DNA follows: TGCGCCAGCAGCCCCGACAGGGCTTACACAGATACGCAGTATTTT. The chain has TRBV4-3 and TRBJ2-3; TRBD1 matches at 7 bases. V gave up 4 bases and J gave up 2 bases; unmatched junction bases: 6. Germline CDR1 is LGHNA and CDR2 is YSLEER. CDR3 length: 15 residues.

The CDR3 sequence is CASTIQGIDSPLHF. Here the CDR3 DNA reads TGTGCCAGCACCATACAGGGTATTGATTCACCCCTCCACTTT. The V and J genes are TRBV6-1 and TRBJ1-6; the D gene is possibly TRBD1 (6 bases). CDR1 is MNHNS, CDR2 SASEGT, per germline. V shed 7 bases and J shed 8 bases, with 15 bases lying between them. This CDR3 has 14 residues.

For the CDR3, the DNA is TGCGCCAGCAGACAGGGGCAAACGAACTATGGCTACACCTTC. Residues: CASRQGQTNYGYTF. The chain employs TRBV5-1 and TRBJ1-2; 7 nucleotides line up with TRBD1. V lost 5 bases to trimming and J lost 2 bases; unmatched junction nucleotides: 6. This CDR3 has 14 amino acids. Germline CDR1 SGHRS, CDR2 YFSETQ.

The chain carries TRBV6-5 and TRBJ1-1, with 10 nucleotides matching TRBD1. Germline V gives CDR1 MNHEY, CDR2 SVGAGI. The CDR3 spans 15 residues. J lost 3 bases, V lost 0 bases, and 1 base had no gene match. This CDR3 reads CASSYSGTGDTEAFF. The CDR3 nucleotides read TGTGCCAGCAGTTACTCCGGGACAGGGGACACTGAAGCTTTCTTT.

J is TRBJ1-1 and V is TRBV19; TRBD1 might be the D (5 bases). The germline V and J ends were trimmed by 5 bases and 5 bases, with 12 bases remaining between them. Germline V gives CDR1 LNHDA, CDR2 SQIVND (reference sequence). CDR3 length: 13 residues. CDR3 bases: TGTGCCAGTAGTTTAGGCAGGGTAACTGAAGCTTTCTTT. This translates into CASSLGRVTEAFF.

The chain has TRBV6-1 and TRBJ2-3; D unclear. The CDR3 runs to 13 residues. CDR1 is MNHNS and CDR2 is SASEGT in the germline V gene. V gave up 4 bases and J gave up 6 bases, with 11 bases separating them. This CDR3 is CASSVQPADTQYF. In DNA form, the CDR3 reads TGTGCCAGCAGTGTACAGCCGGCGGATACGCAGTATTTT.

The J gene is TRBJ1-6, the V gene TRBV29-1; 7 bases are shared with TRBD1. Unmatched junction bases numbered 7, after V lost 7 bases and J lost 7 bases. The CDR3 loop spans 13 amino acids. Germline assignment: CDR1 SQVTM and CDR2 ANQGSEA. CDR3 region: CSGGDSLNSPLHF. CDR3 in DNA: TGCAGCGGGGGGGACAGCTTAAATTCACCCCTCCACTTT. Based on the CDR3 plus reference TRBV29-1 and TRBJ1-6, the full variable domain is SAVISQKPSRDICQRGTSLTIQCQVDSQVTMMFWYRQQPGQSLTLIATANQGSEATYESGFVIDKFPISRPNLTFSTLTVSNMSPEDSSIYLCSGGDSLNSPLHFGNGTRLTVT.

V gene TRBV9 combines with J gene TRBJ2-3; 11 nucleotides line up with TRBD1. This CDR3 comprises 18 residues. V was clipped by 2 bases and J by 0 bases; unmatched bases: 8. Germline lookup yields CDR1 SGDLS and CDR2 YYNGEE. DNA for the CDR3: TGTGCCAGCAGCGTCCCTGGGACAGGGGGTTCTAGCACAGATACGCAGTATTTT. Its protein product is CASSVPGTGGSSTDTQYF.

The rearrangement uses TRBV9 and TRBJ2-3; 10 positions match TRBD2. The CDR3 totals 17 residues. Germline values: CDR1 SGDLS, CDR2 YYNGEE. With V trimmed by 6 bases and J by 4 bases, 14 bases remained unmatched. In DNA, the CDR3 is TGTGCCAGCACGAGCGGGGGGGCCTGGGTTGATCCAGATACGCAGTATTTT. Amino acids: CASTSGGAWVDPDTQYF.

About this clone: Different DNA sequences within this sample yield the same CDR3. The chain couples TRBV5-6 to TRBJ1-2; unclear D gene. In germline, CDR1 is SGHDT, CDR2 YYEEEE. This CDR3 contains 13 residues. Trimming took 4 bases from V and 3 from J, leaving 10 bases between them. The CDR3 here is CASSLGRDYGYTF. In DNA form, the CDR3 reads TGTGCCAGCAGCCTGGGGAGGGACTATGGCTACACCTTC.